The clone carrying this T cell receptor beta chain has a handful of counts. No antigen is known for it. Peripheral blood and lesional scalp punch biopsies came from alopecia areata patients. From PBMCs, CD4+ and CD8+ T cells were sorted. cDNA prepared by RNA extraction and subsequent reverse transcription served as the template for sequencing. Measured with immunoSEQ multiplex PCR; TCRdb has only the in-frame clones, and not every one. Counted here are some 120,000 clones, over 50% occurring once; the ten biggest clones make up 4.5%. This sample was included in a study of CD8+ T cells in alopecia areata. The overall study: The study gave treated patients oral tofacitinib at 5 to 10 mg twice daily.

V was clipped by 5 bases and J by 2 bases, with 10 bases between them. Germline V gene lookup returns CDR1 SEHNR and CDR2 FQNEAQ (reference sequence). The CDR3 spans 13 residues. Regarding the study as a whole: Mouse data revealed clearer TCR sharing than patient data did, a gap possibly tied to HLA.

The V call is TRBV7-9, the J call TRBJ2-7; possible D gene TRBD1, 5 bases. The sequences come from CD4+ T cells sorted from blood, collected at week 0. The sequence derives from a human donor with alopecia areata. The CDR3, as DNA: TGTGCCAGCAGCCTGCTGGACACCTACGAGCAGTACTTC. Protein: CASSLLDTYEQYF.